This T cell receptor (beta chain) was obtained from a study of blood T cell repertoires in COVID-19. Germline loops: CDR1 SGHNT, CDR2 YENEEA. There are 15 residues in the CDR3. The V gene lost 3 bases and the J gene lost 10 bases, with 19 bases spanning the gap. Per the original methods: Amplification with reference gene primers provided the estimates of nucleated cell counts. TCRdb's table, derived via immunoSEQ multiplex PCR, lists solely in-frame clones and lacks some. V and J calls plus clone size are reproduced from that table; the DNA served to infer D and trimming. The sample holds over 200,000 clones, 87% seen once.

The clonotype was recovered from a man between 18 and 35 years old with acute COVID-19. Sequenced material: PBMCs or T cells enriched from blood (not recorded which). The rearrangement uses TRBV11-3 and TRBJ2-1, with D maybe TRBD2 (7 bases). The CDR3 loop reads CASSLARGAINEQFF. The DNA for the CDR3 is TGTGCCAGCAGCTTGGCTCGGGGGGCAATCAACGAGCAGTTCTTC.